The TCR beta chain under discussion was sequenced for a study of cytomegalovirus exposure and HLA in healthy donors. The PCR made use of 60 Vbeta and 13 Jbeta primers. Method: immunoSEQ multiplex PCR; TCRdb's copy keeps in-frame clones and lacks some. The sample holds under 200,000 clones; roughly 88% are singletons and the top ten take approximately 8.5%. Study observations and caveats: The classifier was said to identify cytomegalovirus status with high specificity and sensitivity.

Germline V gene data show CDR1 as SGHRS and CDR2 as YFSETQ. With 5 bases removed from V and 4 bases from J, the gap between germline ends came to 12 bases. The CDR3 is 13 amino acids. Concerning this clone itself: As yet, its antigen is unknown.

Material: PBMCs. The sequence was collected from a man aged 18 to 29 in good health and CMV-seropositive. V and J are TRBV5-1 and TRBJ1-2, with a weak D call TRBD1 (6 bases). The CDR3 protein is CASRTRGGYGYTF. The CDR3, as DNA: TGCGCCAGCAGGACCAGGGGCGGCTATGGCTACACCTTC. Looking up the rest from reference TRBV5-1 and TRBJ1-2 gives the full variable domain: KAGVTQTPRYLIKTRGQQVTLSCSPISGHRSVSWYQQTPGQGLQFLFEYFSETQRNKGNFPGRFSGRQFSNSRSEMNVSTLELGDSALYLCASRTRGGYGYTFGSGTRLTVV.